This TCR beta chain was found in a study of control samples from healthy donors and cancer patients. Profiled with immunoSEQ multiplex PCR; TCRdb holds only in-frame clones, not every one. The table has approximately 89,000 clones, more than 75% seen once; the top ten hold roughly 20%. CDR3 length: 16 amino acids. V lost 2 bases to trimming and J lost 7 bases, with 18 bases between them. From germline, CDR1 is SGHTA and CDR2 FQGTGA. The sequence came from a young man in good health. The sample comprised blood. The J gene is TRBJ2-1, the V gene TRBV7-3, with a tentative D call TRBD1 (8 bases). Here the CDR3 reads CASSLAGGGEGNEQFF. The CDR3 DNA follows: TGTGCCAGCAGCTTAGCAGGGGGCGGGGAGGGGAATGAGCAGTTCTTC.